This TCR beta chain was captured in a study of T cells in Graves' hyperthyroidism and ophthalmopathy. Researchers took RNA transcripts and amplified the TCR beta CDR3 regions from them. A set of HTBI primers served as the primers for a first-round RT-PCR of the TCR CDR3. TCRdb reprocessed the multiplex PCR reads with MiXCR, giving one entry per CDR3 protein. The sample includes 500,000 to 750,000 distinct CDR3 sequences, just over 45% of them seen just once. This clonotype was counted many times. Its target is unknown. The CDR3 spans 17 residues. The junction had 10 bases not matched to a gene; V was cut back by 4 bases and J by 7 bases. Germline CDR1 SEHNR, CDR2 FQNEAQ (reference sequence). Overall study results and limits: Model-based prediction identified ophthalmopathy a median approximately 6.2 months prior to its onset. Blood also carried most thyroid clonotypes expanded above 0.001.

J is TRBJ1-4 and V is TRBV7-9, with 12 bases aligning to TRBD1. The sequenced material came from peripheral blood or thyroid tissue (not recorded which). The source of this sequence is a woman younger than 35 with Graves' hyperthyroidism. CDR3 region: CASSSRDRGPSGEKLFF. As DNA, the CDR3 is TGTGCCAGCAGCTCCCGGGACAGGGGGCCATCAGGTGAAAAACTGTTTTTT.